The TCR beta chain described here comes from a study of blood T cell repertoires in COVID-19. At the level of the study: Italy, Spain and the United States were the sources of the convalescent and acute COVID-19 samples. Nucleic acid was either cDNA or gDNA, and it came from T cells, B-cell-depleted T cells, or PBMCs.

Original processing notes: Reference gene primer amplification in the assay estimated nucleated cell counts. Clones were read by immunoSEQ multiplex PCR, and TCRdb kept only the in-frame ones, dropping some. The V and J calls and clone size are taken from that table; D and trimming were inferred from the DNA. Found here are approximately 80,000 clones, 82% of them singletons; the top ten hold 25% to 30%. The CDR3 extends over 14 amino acids. Germline-derived CDR1 and CDR2 are LGHDT and YNNKEL (reference sequence). V dropped 3 bases and J dropped 0 bases, with 7 bases sitting between them. V gene TRBV3-1 (or the pseudogene TRBV3-2) combines with J gene TRBJ2-3; D possibly corresponds to TRBD1 (6 bases). The source material was peripheral blood. The receptor's source is a human donor in a cohort sampled during active COVID-19. DNA for the CDR3: TGTGCCAGCAGCCAGAGGGGGAGCACAGATACGCAGTATTTT. This sequence encodes CASSQRGSTDTQYF.